This passage covers 30 T cell receptor beta chains from one sample sequenced in a study of chemoradiotherapy in HPV16-positive cancers. TCRdb keeps only in-frame clones here, not all; method: immunoSEQ multiplex PCR. The sample records approximately 35,000 clones, 92% being singletons. Specimen: blood, collected from a patient who underwent chemoradiotherapy. The receptor source for this set is a human donor with HPV-associated anogenital cancer.

This clone was seen only once. The chain combines TRBV18 with TRBJ1-2, with D tentatively TRBD1 (5 bases). The V end was cut by 3 bases, the J end by 8 bases, with 10 bases between. Germline CDR1 and CDR2: KGHSH and LQKENI. The CDR3 runs 12 residues. CDR3 residues: CASSPGTEGYTF. DNA of the CDR3: TGTGCCAGCTCACCCGGGACCGAGGGCTACACCTTC.

V usage is TRBV7-2 and J usage is TRBJ2-3; 8 bases agree with TRBD2. V gave up 5 bases and J gave up 4 bases; unmatched junction bases: 2. Germline CDR1 reads SGHTA; CDR2 reads FQGNSA. There are 13 residues in the CDR3. CDR3 loop: CASSQGLADTQYF. The CDR3 nucleotides read TGTGCCAGCAGCCAGGGACTAGCAGATACGCAGTATTTT.

V gene TRBV13 combines with J gene TRBJ2-7; 8 nucleotides align to TRBD1. Per the germline V gene, CDR1 is PRHDT and CDR2 is FYEKMQ (reference sequence). CDR3 length: 16 residues. Losses at the gene ends were 4 bases for V and 2 bases for J; bases not matched to a gene: 10. The CDR3 coding sequence is TGTGCCAGCAGCTGGCGCGTTGGGACAGGCCCCTACGAGCAGTACTTC. Amino acid sequence: CASSWRVGTGPYEQYF. Supplemented by reference TRBV13 and TRBJ2-7, the full variable domain reads AAGVIQSPRHLIKEKRETATLKCYPIPRHDTVYWYQQGPGQDPQFLISFYEKMQSDKGSIPDRFSAQQFSDYHSELNMSSLELGDSALYFCASSWRVGTGPYEQYFGPGTRLTVT.

The rearrangement uses TRBV4-1 and TRBJ1-1, with unresolved D. Trimming shortened V by 0 bases and J by 1 base, and 15 bases separated the two germline ends. Germline-derived CDR1 and CDR2 are MGHRA and YSYEKL. CDR3 length: 17 residues. The CDR3 is CASSQEGVGGWNTEAFF. The CDR3 coding sequence is TGCGCCAGCAGCCAAGAAGGAGTCGGAGGGTGGAACACTGAAGCTTTCTTT.

V and J are TRBV18 and TRBJ1-2; D may be TRBD1 (5 bases). The V end lost 2 bases, the J end lost 3 bases, and 13 bases lay between the germline ends. The CDR3 has 15 residues. From germline, CDR1 is KGHSH and CDR2 LQKENI. CDR3 in amino acids: CASSPSVRDYYGYTF. Written as DNA, the CDR3 is TGTGCCAGCTCACCATCCGTGAGGGACTACTATGGCTACACCTTC.

This chain connects TRBV7-9 to TRBJ2-6; 11 nucleotides agree with TRBD2. Per germline, CDR1 SEHNR and CDR2 FQNEAQ (reference sequence). Trimming took 1 base from V and 1 from J; bases not matched to a gene: 6. The CDR3 runs 19 residues. CDR3 amino acids: CASSLVSGLAESGANVLTF. The CDR3 region has the DNA TGTGCCAGCAGCTTAGTATCGGGACTAGCGGAATCTGGGGCCAACGTCCTGACTTTC.

This clone was seen a handful of times. V gene TRBV13 combines with J gene TRBJ1-5; TRBD1 matches 7 bases. CDR3 size: 16 residues. Germline V gene sequence: CDR1 PRHDT, CDR2 FYEKMQ (reference sequence). V was pared by 0 bases and J by 1 base, with 3 bases of the junction left unmatched. CDR3 sequence reads: CASSLGQGESNQPQHF. The CDR3 bases are TGTGCCAGCAGCTTAGGCCAGGGGGAGAGCAATCAGCCCCAGCATTTT.

This chain links TRBV5-4 with TRBJ1-4; 8 nucleotides align to TRBD1. The CDR3 is 15 residues long. V was clipped by 4 bases and J by 6 bases; unmatched bases: 8. Germline assignment: CDR1 SGHNT and CDR2 YYREEE (reference sequence). For the CDR3, the DNA is TGTGCCAGCAGCGGTGAGGACAGGGCGGATGAAAAACTGTTTTTT. Translated: CASSGEDRADEKLFF.

The chain joins TRBV7-2 to TRBJ1-2; 9 bases fit TRBD1. The V gene's germline CDR1 is SGHTA and CDR2 FQGNSA. CDR3 length: 14 amino acids. Germline trimming cut 1 base from V and 7 bases from J; bases unmatched to any gene: 4. In DNA form, the CDR3 reads TGTGCCAGCAGCTTAGAGGGGACAGGGTCTGGCTACACCTTC. Protein: CASSLEGTGSGYTF.

The rearrangement links TRBV7-9 to TRBJ1-4; no clear D gene. CDR3 length equals 12 residues. The germline V gene has CDR1 SEHNR and CDR2 FQNEAQ (reference sequence). The V end was cut by 10 bases, the J end by 7 bases, with 13 bases between. The CDR3, as DNA: TGTGCCATCGCGCAGGTGTCTGAAAAACTGTTTTTT. It codes for CAIAQVSEKLFF.

The chain joins TRBV9 to TRBJ2-3; 11 bases align to TRBD2. Losses at the gene ends were 4 bases for V and 5 bases for J; bases not matched to a gene: 12. Germline V gene sequence: CDR1 SGDLS, CDR2 YYNGEE. The CDR3 sequence is 17 residues long. The CDR3 is CASSPFSGGVSEDTQYF. Written as DNA, the CDR3 is TGTGCCAGCAGCCCCTTTAGCGGGGGGGTCTCCGAAGATACGCAGTATTTT. Full variable domain (remainder filled in from reference TRBV9 and TRBJ2-3): DSGVTQTPKHLITATGQRVTLRCSPRSGDLSVYWYQQSLDQGLQFLIQYYNGEERAKGNILERFSAQQFPDLHSELNLSSLELGDSALYFCASSPFSGGVSEDTQYFGPGTRLTVL.

The rearrangement links TRBV9 to TRBJ2-1, with D tentatively TRBD1 (5 bases). Trimming took 0 bases from V and 8 from J, leaving 9 bases between them. Germline V gene data show CDR1 as SGDLS and CDR2 as YYNGEE. The CDR3 totals 13 residues. CDR3 in DNA: TGTGCCAGCAGCGTAGTTCCAGGGCATGAGCAGTTCTTC. The encoded protein is CASSVVPGHEQFF.

The chain joins TRBV5-5 to TRBJ2-7; 12 bases fit TRBD2. This CDR3 comprises 15 residues. The ends lost 2 bases at V and 4 bases at J; junction bases unmatched: 4. Germline V gene sequence: CDR1 SGHKS, CDR2 YYEKEE (reference sequence). In nucleotides, the CDR3 is TGTGCCAGCAGCTTCCTGACTAGCGGGGGTTACGAGCAGTACTTC. Residues: CASSFLTSGGYEQYF.

This chain's CDR3 is CASSSPGKFGGTDYGYTF. In nucleotides, the CDR3 is TGTGCCAGCAGCTCCCCCGGGAAATTCGGGGGTACGGACTATGGCTACACCTTC. The chain recombines TRBV7-2 with TRBJ1-2, with a weak D call TRBD1 (5 bases). Trimming pared 4 bases from V and 3 bases from J, leaving 24 bases between. The CDR3 is 18 amino acids. Per the germline V gene, CDR1 is SGHTA and CDR2 is FQGNSA.

V is TRBV4-2 and J is TRBJ1-4; D gene ambiguous. The CDR3 totals 14 residues. V shed 8 bases and J shed 2 bases, with 12 bases lying between them. Germline V gene sequence: CDR1 LGHNA, CDR2 YNFKEQ. The CDR3 is CASSEASTNEKLFF. The CDR3 nucleotides are TGTGCCAGCTCTGAGGCTTCGACTAATGAAAAACTGTTTTTT.

V gene TRBV15 combines with J gene TRBJ1-2; TRBD1 is a possible D gene (5 bases). There are 15 residues in the CDR3. CDR1 LNHNV and CDR2 YYDKDF come from the germline V gene (reference sequence). Trimming removed 1 base at V and 5 bases at J, with 14 bases between. The CDR3 loop is CATSRGTGTGYGYTF. CDR3 coding DNA: TGTGCCACCAGCAGAGGCACGGGGACGGGTTATGGCTACACCTTC.

The chain joins TRBV11-2 to TRBJ2-5; 7 bases are a match to TRBD2. The CDR3 sequence is 14 residues long. The V and J ends lost 3 bases and 4 bases, in that order; junction bases with no gene match: 5. Per the germline V gene, CDR1 is SGHAT and CDR2 is FQNNGV. The CDR3, as DNA: TGTGCCAGCAGCTTTGGGAGCGGGACAGAGACCCAGTACTTC. This codes for CASSFGSGTETQYF. The variable domain in full, completed from reference TRBV11-2 and TRBJ2-5, reads EAGVAQSPRYKIIEKRQSVAFWCNPISGHATLYWYQQILGQGPKLLIQFQNNGVVDDSQLPKDRFSAERLKGVDSTLKIQPAKLEDSAVYLCASSFGSGTETQYFGPGTRLLVL.

The chain employs TRBV2 and TRBJ2-1; D is perhaps TRBD2 (7 bases). The CDR3 covers 15 residues. V lost 8 bases and J 6 bases, leaving 20 bases between the germline ends. Germline values: CDR1 SNHLY, CDR2 FYNNEI. CDR3 bases: TGTGCCAGCGGAGCCAGTTGGGAGGGGGGCAATGAGCAGTTCTTC. It specifies CASGASWEGGNEQFF.

The rearrangement joins TRBV9 to TRBJ2-7, with 7 nucleotides matching TRBD2. Germline CDR1 is SGDLS and CDR2 is YYNGEE. The junction had 7 bases not matched to a gene; V was cut back by 0 bases and J by 4 bases. There are 15 residues in the CDR3. The CDR3 coding sequence is TGTGCCAGCAGCGTAGCGGGGACTACGCCTTACGAGCAGTACTTC. It is translated as CASSVAGTTPYEQYF.

This chain uses TRBV18 with TRBJ1-2; TRBD1 matches 7 bases. The CDR3 is 15 amino acids. V lost 1 base to trimming and J lost 0 bases; unmatched junction nucleotides: 2. The germline CDR1 and CDR2 sequences are KGHSH and LQKENI. The CDR3 spells CASSPRDSPNYGYTF. The CDR3 DNA reads as TGTGCCAGCTCACCACGGGACAGCCCTAACTATGGCTACACCTTC.

Here the CDR3 reads CASRLDTYEQYF. The CDR3 DNA follows: TGTGCCAGCAGACTGGATACCTACGAGCAGTACTTC. The V and J genes are TRBV11-3 and TRBJ2-7; D not certain. The CDR3 contains 12 residues. V lost 6 bases and J lost 2, with 8 bases in between. From germline, CDR1 is SGHNT and CDR2 YENEEA.

This clone has just one count. The chain links TRBV15 to TRBJ2-7, with a weak D call TRBD1 (6 bases). The germline gives CDR1 LNHNV, CDR2 YYDKDF (reference sequence). The CDR3 contains 13 residues. The V and J ends lost 1 base and 3 bases respectively, with 7 bases between them. As DNA, the CDR3 is TGTGCCACCAGCAGAGCAGGGGTCTACGAGCAGTACTTC. The encoded protein is CATSRAGVYEQYF.

The chain carries TRBV18 and TRBJ2-1; D is unclear. CDR3 length: 16 residues. Germline V CDR1 and CDR2: KGHSH, LQKENI. Trimming cost V 2 bases and J 5 bases, with 16 bases left between them. DNA of the CDR3: TGTGCCAGCTCACCATCTGAGGTTTTCTGGGACAATGAGCAGTTCTTC. This encodes CASSPSEVFWDNEQFF.

V is TRBV19 and J is TRBJ1-2; weak D call: TRBD1 (6 bases). Germline V gene lookup returns CDR1 LNHDA and CDR2 SQIVND (reference sequence). The ends were cut back, 5 bases at V and 7 bases at J, with 20 bases in the middle. This CDR3 has 15 amino acids. This CDR3 is CASSAGSPGDRGYTF. In nucleotides, the CDR3 is TGTGCCAGTAGTGCCGGGTCCCCAGGGGACCGTGGCTACACCTTC.

V gene TRBV5-3 combines with J gene TRBJ1-2; D gene unclear. TRBV5-3 qualifies as an ORF whose function is uncertain. Trimming took 1 base from V and 1 from J, leaving 11 bases between them. The CDR3 has 15 amino acids. The CDR3 protein is CARSLFWVLNYGYTF. CDR3 DNA sequence: TGTGCCAGAAGCTTGTTCTGGGTCCTTAACTATGGCTACACCTTC.

The genes are TRBV9 and TRBJ2-2; D ambiguous. The CDR3 contains 12 residues. Germline V CDR1 and CDR2: SGDLS, YYNGEE. Trimming stripped 0 bases from V and 7 bases from J, with 4 bases between. The CDR3 DNA follows: TGTGCCAGCAGCGTAGGGGGCGGGGAGCTGTTTTTT. It specifies CASSVGGGELFF.

The chain is built from TRBV6-4 and TRBJ2-3, with TRBD2 matching over 12 bases. V shed 6 bases and J 6 bases; nucleotides not matched to a gene: 7. CDR3 length: 15 residues. CDR1 and CDR2 (germline): MRHNA, SNTAGT. CDR3 DNA: TGTGCCAGCAGCAAACTAGCGGGGGGACGGGATACGCAGTATTTT. As protein: CASSKLAGGRDTQYF.

The V and J genes are TRBV14 and TRBJ2-3; 7 bases agree with TRBD1. This CDR3 has 15 amino acids. V was clipped by 4 bases and J by 8 bases; unmatched bases: 12. Germline CDR1 SGHDN, CDR2 FVKESK. The DNA of the CDR3 is TGTGCCAGCAGCCCGGGACAGCTTCCCCAAGTTACGCAGTATTTT. The encoded protein is CASSPGQLPQVTQYF.

The chain employs TRBV7-9 and TRBJ1-2; TRBD1 might be the D (6 bases). The germline V gene has CDR1 SEHNR and CDR2 FQNEAQ (reference sequence). This CDR3 comprises 14 residues. Trimming pared 5 bases from V and 7 bases from J, leaving 17 bases between. The CDR3 DNA is TGTGCCAGCAGCCTCCCGGACAGCTTTACTGGCTACACCTTC. Its translation is CASSLPDSFTGYTF.

V and J are TRBV6-6 and TRBJ2-7; TRBD1 might be the D (6 bases). This CDR3 region has 13 residues. V lost 5 bases, J lost 1 base, and 9 bases lay in between. Germline lookup yields CDR1 MNHNY and CDR2 SVGAGI (reference sequence). The DNA of the CDR3 is TGTGCCAGCAGTACTGGACAGTCCTACGAGCAGTACTTC. Amino acids: CASSTGQSYEQYF.